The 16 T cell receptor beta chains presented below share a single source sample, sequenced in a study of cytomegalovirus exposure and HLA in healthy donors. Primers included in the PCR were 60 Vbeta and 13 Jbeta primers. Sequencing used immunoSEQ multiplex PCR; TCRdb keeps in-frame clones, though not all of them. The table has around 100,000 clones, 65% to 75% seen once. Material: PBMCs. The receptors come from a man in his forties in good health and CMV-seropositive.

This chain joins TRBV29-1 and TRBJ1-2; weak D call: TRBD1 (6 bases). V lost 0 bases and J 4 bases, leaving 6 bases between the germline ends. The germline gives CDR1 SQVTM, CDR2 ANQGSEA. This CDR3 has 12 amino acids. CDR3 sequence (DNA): TGCAGCGTTGAAGAGGGGGCCTATGGCTACACCTTC. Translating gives CSVEEGAYGYTF.

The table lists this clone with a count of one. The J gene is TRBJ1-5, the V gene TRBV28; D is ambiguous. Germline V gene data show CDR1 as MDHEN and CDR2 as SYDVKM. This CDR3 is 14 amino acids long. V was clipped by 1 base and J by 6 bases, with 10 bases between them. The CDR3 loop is CASSLLERPQPQHF. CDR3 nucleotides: TGTGCCAGCAGTTTATTGGAGAGGCCTCAGCCCCAGCATTTT.

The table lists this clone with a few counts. DNA of the CDR3: TGTGCCAGCAGCTTAGACGTACAGGCGGATGGCTACACCTTC. Translation gives CASSLDVQADGYTF. The genes are TRBV7-9 and TRBJ1-2; tentative D call: TRBD1 (5 bases). Trimming shortened V by 1 base and J by 6 bases, and 12 bases separated the two germline ends. CDR3 length: 14 amino acids. The germline gives CDR1 SEHNR, CDR2 FQNEAQ (reference sequence).

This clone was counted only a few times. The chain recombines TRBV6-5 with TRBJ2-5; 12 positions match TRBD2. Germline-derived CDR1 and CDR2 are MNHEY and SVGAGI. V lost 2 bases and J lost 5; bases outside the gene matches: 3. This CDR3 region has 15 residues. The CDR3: CASSYLAGGRETQYF. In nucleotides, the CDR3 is TGTGCCAGCAGTTACCTAGCGGGAGGGCGGGAGACCCAGTACTTC.

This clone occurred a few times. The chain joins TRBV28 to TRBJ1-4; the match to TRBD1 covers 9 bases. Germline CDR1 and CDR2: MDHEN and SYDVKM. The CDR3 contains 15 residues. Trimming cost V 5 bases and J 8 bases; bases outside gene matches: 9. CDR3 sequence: CASSLGQGFREKLFF. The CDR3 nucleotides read TGTGCCAGCAGTCTCGGACAGGGGTTTCGGGAAAAACTGTTTTTT. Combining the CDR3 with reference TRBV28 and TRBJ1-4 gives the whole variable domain DVKVTQSSRYLVKRTGEKVFLECVQDMDHENMFWYRQDPGLGLRLIYFSYDVKMKEKGDIPEGYSVSREKKERFSLILESASTNQTSMYLCASSLGQGFREKLFFGSGTQLSVL.

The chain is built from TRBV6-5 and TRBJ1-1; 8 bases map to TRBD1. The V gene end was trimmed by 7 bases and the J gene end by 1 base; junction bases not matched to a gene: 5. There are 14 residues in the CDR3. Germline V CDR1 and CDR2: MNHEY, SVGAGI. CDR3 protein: CASTTGQGNTEAFF. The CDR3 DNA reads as TGTGCCAGCACCACTGGACAGGGGAACACTGAAGCTTTCTTT.

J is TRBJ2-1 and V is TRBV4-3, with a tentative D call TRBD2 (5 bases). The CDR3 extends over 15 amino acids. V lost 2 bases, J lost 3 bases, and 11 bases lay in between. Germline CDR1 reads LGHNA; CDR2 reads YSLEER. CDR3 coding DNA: TGCGCCAGCAGCCAACTAGCAGGCGTCTACAATGAGCAGTTCTTC. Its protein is CASSQLAGVYNEQFF.

CDR3 loop: CASSLGQGGGANVLTF. The CDR3 nucleotides read TGTGCCAGCAGCTTAGGACAGGGCGGTGGGGCCAACGTCCTGACTTTC. The chain recombines TRBV7-7 with TRBJ2-6, with 7 positions matching TRBD1. The CDR3 length is 16 residues. Trimming cost V 1 base and J 3 bases; bases outside gene matches: 3. Looked up from germline, CDR1 is SSHAT and CDR2 is FNYEAQ (reference sequence).

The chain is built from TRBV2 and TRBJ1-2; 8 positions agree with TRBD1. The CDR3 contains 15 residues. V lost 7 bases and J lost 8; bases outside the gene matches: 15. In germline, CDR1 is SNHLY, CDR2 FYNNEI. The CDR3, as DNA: TGTGCCAGCACCGATAAAACGCAGGGGGCGGAAGGCTACACCTTC. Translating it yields CASTDKTQGAEGYTF. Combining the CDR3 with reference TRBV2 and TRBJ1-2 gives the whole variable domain EPEVTQTPSHQVTQMGQEVILRCVPISNHLYFYWYRQILGQKVEFLVSFYNNEISEKSEIFDDQFSVERPDGSNFTLKIRSTKLEDSAMYFCASTDKTQGAEGYTFGSGTRLTVV.

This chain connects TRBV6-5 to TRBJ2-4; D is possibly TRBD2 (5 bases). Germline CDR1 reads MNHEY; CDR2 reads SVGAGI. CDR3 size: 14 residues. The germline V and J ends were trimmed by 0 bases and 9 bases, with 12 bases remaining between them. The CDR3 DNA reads TGTGCCAGCAGTTACTCGAGAACTAGGACCATTCAGTACTTC. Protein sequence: CASSYSRTRTIQYF.

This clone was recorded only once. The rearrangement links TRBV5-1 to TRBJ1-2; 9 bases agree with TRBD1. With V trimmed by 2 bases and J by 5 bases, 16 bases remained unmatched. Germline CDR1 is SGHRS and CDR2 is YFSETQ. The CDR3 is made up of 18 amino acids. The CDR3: CASSFVQGQGGGGYGYTF. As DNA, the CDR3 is TGCGCCAGCAGCTTCGTTCAGGGACAGGGAGGAGGTGGATATGGCTACACCTTC.

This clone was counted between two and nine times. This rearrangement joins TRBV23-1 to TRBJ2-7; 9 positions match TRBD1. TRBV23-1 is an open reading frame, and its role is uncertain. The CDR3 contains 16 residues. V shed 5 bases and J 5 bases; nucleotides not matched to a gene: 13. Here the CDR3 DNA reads TGCGCCAGCAGTAAAACGTCCGGGGACAGGGACAACGAGCAGTACTTC. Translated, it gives CASSKTSGDRDNEQYF.

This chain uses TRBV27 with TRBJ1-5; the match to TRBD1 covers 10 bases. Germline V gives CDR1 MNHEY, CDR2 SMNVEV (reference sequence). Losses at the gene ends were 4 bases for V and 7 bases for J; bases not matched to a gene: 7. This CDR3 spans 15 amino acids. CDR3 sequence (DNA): TGTGCCAGCAGTTCCCTGACAGGGGGCGTACAGCCCCAGCATTTT. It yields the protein CASSSLTGGVQPQHF.

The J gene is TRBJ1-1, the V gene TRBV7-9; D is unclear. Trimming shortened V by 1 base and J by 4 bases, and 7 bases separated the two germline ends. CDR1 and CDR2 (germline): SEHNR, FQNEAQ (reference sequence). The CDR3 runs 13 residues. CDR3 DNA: TGTGCCAGCAGCTTAGGGAGGCTCACTGAAGCTTTCTTT. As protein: CASSLGRLTEAFF.

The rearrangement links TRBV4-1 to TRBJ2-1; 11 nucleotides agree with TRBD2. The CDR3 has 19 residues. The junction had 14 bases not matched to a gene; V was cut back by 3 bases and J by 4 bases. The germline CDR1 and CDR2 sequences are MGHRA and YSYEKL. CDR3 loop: CASSQGDILLAGGYNEQFF. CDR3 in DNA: TGCGCCAGCAGCCAGGGCGACATCCTTCTAGCGGGAGGATACAATGAGCAGTTCTTC.

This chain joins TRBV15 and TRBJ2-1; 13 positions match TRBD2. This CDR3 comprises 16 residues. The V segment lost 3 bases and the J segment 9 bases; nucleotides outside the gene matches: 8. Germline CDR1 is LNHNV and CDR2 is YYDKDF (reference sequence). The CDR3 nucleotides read TGTGCCACCAGCAGGGGACTAGCGGGATACGACAGTGAGCAGTTCTTC. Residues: CATSRGLAGYDSEQFF. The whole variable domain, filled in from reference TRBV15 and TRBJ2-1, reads DAMVIQNPRYQVTQFGKPVTLSCSQTLNHNVMYWYQQKSSQAPKLLFHYYDKDFNNEADTPDNFQSRRPNTSFCFLDIRSPGLGDTAMYLCATSRGLAGYDSEQFFGPGTRLTVL.